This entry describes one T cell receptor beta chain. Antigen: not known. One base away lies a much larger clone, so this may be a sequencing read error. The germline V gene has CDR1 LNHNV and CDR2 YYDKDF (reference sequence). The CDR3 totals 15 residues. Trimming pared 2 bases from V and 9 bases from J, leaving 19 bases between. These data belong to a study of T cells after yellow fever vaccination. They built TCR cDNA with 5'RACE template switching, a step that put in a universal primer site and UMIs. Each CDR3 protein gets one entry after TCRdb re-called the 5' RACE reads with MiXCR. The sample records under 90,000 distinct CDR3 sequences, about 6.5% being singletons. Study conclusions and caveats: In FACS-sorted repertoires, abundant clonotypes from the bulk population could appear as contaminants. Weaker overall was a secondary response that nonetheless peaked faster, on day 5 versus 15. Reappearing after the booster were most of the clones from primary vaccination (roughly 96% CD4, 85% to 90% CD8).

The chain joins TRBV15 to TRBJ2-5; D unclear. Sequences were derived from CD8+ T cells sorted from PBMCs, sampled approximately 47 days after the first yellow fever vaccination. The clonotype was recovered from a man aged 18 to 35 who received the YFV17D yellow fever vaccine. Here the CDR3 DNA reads TGTGCCACCAGCAGAAGCCGGAATGACTGCGTAGCCCAGTACTTC. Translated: CATSRSRNDCVAQYF.